The 17 T cell receptor beta chains reported below all come from one sample, sequenced in a study of blood T cell repertoires in COVID-19. The repertoire was sequenced with immunoSEQ multiplex PCR; TCRdb's copy has only in-frame clones and lacks some. Of over 85,000 clones in the sample, roughly 88% were seen once. Sequenced sample: peripheral blood. Receptors were obtained from a woman of 80 years or more with COVID-19, enrolled during active disease.

In its sample, this clone was seen once. This chain's CDR3 is CAISGWTPHYEQYF. In DNA, the CDR3 is TGTGCCATCAGTGGCTGGACACCCCACTACGAGCAGTACTTC. The chain employs TRBV10-3 and TRBJ2-7, with D possibly matching TRBD1 (5 bases). Per germline, CDR1 ENHRY and CDR2 SYGVKD. V was shortened by 4 bases and J by 3 bases, with 13 bases between the two germline ends. This CDR3 region has 14 residues.

This chain connects TRBV7-2 to TRBJ2-3, with 11 bases aligning to TRBD1. Trimming removed 5 bases from V and 2 bases from J; junction bases left unmatched: 9. Per the germline V gene, CDR1 is SGHTA and CDR2 is FQGNSA. This CDR3 has 17 residues. The CDR3, as DNA: TGTGCCAGCAGCCAGGACAGGGGGCTCTCCTACACAGATACGCAGTATTTT. It specifies CASSQDRGLSYTDTQYF.

This sequence joins TRBV4-1 and TRBJ2-7; the match to TRBD2 covers 7 bases. The CDR3 length is 14 residues. The germline V gene encodes CDR1 MGHRA and CDR2 YSYEKL. The J segment lost 7 bases and the V segment lost 0 bases, leaving 6 bases of the junction unmatched. In DNA, the CDR3 is TGCGCCAGCAGCCAAGACGGGACTATAAAGGAGCAGTACTTC. Translation: CASSQDGTIKEQYF.

This chain joins TRBV23-1 and TRBJ2-7; 7 bases fit TRBD1. TRBV23-1 is treated as an ORF (open reading frame) with a function not yet certain. This CDR3 spans 16 amino acids. Trimming at V came to 2 bases and at J to 0 bases, leaving 7 bases not matched to a gene. CDR3 in amino acids: CASSQRGQATSYEQYF. The CDR3 DNA reads as TGCGCCAGCAGTCAAAGAGGACAGGCCACCTCCTACGAGCAGTACTTC.

J is TRBJ1-4 and V is TRBV5-1; 8 nucleotides match TRBD1. With V trimmed by 3 bases and J by 3 bases, 7 bases remained unmatched. Germline loops: CDR1 SGHRS, CDR2 YFSETQ. The CDR3 runs 16 residues. CDR3: CASSYTTGGANEKLFF. The CDR3 coding sequence is TGCGCCAGCAGCTATACAACAGGGGGTGCTAATGAAAAACTGTTTTTT.

The rearrangement joins TRBV7-9 to TRBJ2-7, with a possible D match to TRBD1 (5 bases). The CDR3 spans 13 residues. The V end was cut by 5 bases, the J end by 3 bases, with 11 bases between. In germline, CDR1 is SEHNR, CDR2 FQNEAQ (reference sequence). CDR3 bases: TGTGCCAGCAGCGAGAGACAGATCTACGAGCAGTACTTC. Its protein product is CASSERQIYEQYF.

The V call is TRBV7-2, the J call TRBJ2-2; weak D call: TRBD1 (5 bases). The CDR3 loop spans 16 amino acids. Germline V CDR1 and CDR2: SGHTA, FQGNSA. The V end lost 1 base, the J end lost 6 bases, and 15 bases lay between the germline ends. CDR3 nucleotide sequence: TGTGCCAGCAGCTTAGTCAGGGTATTAGGGGCCGGGGAGCTGTTTTTT. Translated: CASSLVRVLGAGELFF.

The rearrangement joins TRBV2 to TRBJ2-7; D may be TRBD1 (6 bases). This CDR3 contains 12 residues. With 6 bases removed from V and 4 bases from J, the gap between germline ends came to 10 bases. From germline, CDR1 is SNHLY and CDR2 FYNNEI. CDR3 region: CASRRQGYEQYF. CDR3 DNA sequence: TGTGCCAGCAGACGTCAGGGGTACGAGCAGTACTTC.

V and J are TRBV5-1 and TRBJ2-5; maybe TRBD2 (5 bases). This CDR3 region has 12 residues. CDR1 is SGHRS and CDR2 is YFSETQ in the germline V gene. With 3 bases removed from V and 5 bases from J, the gap between germline ends came to 8 bases. This chain's CDR3 is CASSWERETQYF. The DNA for the CDR3 is TGCGCCAGCAGCTGGGAGCGGGAGACCCAGTACTTC. The full variable domain, rest sourced from reference TRBV5-1 and TRBJ2-5, is KAGVTQTPRYLIKTRGQQVTLSCSPISGHRSVSWYQQTPGQGLQFLFEYFSETQRNKGNFPGRFSGRQFSNSRSEMNVSTLELGDSALYLCASSWERETQYFGPGTRLLVL.

The chain joins TRBV19 to TRBJ2-5, with 7 bases identical to TRBD1. V shed 5 bases, J shed 2 bases, and the junction held 5 bases outside the gene matches. The CDR3 is made up of 14 amino acids. The V gene's germline CDR1 is LNHDA and CDR2 SQIVND (reference sequence). The CDR3 DNA reads TGTGCCAGTAGTCCCTCGGACAGGCAAGAGACCCAGTACTTC. Translating it yields CASSPSDRQETQYF.

CDR3 coding DNA: TGTGCCAGCTCACCACCGCCCGGGACAGTTAACTCTGGGGCCAACGTCCTGACTTTC. This codes for CASSPPPGTVNSGANVLTF. V and J are TRBV18 and TRBJ2-6, with 7 nucleotides matching TRBD1. In germline, CDR1 is KGHSH, CDR2 LQKENI. J gave up 0 bases and V 0 bases, and 8 bases lay outside the gene matches. This CDR3 comprises 19 residues. Drawing the rest from reference TRBV18 and TRBJ2-6, the complete variable domain is NAGVMQNPRHLVRRRGQEARLRCSPMKGHSHVYWYRQLPEEGLKFMVYLQKENIIDESGMPKERFSAEFPKEGPSILRIQQVVRGDSAAYFCASSPPPGTVNSGANVLTFGAGSRLTVL.

This clone was counted a single time. V and J are TRBV12-3 or TRBV12-4 and TRBJ1-5; D is uncertain. This CDR3 region has 12 residues. V was clipped by 9 bases and J by 4 bases, with 10 bases between them. The chain's CDR3 is CASGLENQPQHF. The CDR3 DNA reads as TGTGCCAGTGGACTGGAGAATCAGCCCCAGCATTTT.

The chain combines TRBV6-5 with TRBJ2-2, with 7 nucleotides matching TRBD2. Germline CDR1 MNHEY, CDR2 SVGAGI. V dropped 6 bases and J dropped 6; count of bases not matched to a gene: 7. This CDR3 comprises 14 residues. CDR3 coding DNA: TGTGCCAGCAGGGACCCCCGGGAGGCCGGGGAGCTGTTTTTT. Its translation: CASRDPREAGELFF.

CDR3 in DNA: TGCATGGGACAGGGAGGCACTGAAGCTTTCTTT. Amino acid sequence: CMGQGGTEAFF. This chain links TRBV20-1 with TRBJ1-1; TRBD1 agrees at 9 bases. The germline V gene encodes CDR1 DFQATT and CDR2 SNEGSKA (reference sequence). The CDR3 runs 11 residues.

This clone was detected once. The chain joins TRBV28 to TRBJ2-5; 8 nucleotides align to TRBD2. Germline V gene data show CDR1 as MDHEN and CDR2 as SYDVKM. V dropped 8 bases and J dropped 4; count of bases not matched to a gene: 9. The CDR3 extends over 14 amino acids. In nucleotides, the CDR3 is TGTGCCAGCTCGGAAAGCGGGAGAACAGAGACCCAGTACTTC. Protein: CASSESGRTETQYF.

The chain recombines TRBV9 with TRBJ2-1, with 9 bases matching TRBD1. This CDR3 is built from 15 residues. Germline-derived CDR1 and CDR2 are SGDLS and YYNGEE. Losses at the gene ends were 0 bases for V and 8 bases for J; bases not matched to a gene: 6. DNA of the CDR3: TGTGCCAGCAGCGTAGGGACAGGGGCCGGGTATGAGCAGTTCTTC. Protein product: CASSVGTGAGYEQFF.

The CDR3 loop is CASSEVGGGQPQHF. CDR3 DNA: TGTGCCAGCAGTGAAGTGGGGGGGGGTCAGCCCCAGCATTTT. The chain employs TRBV2 and TRBJ1-5; the D gene is possibly TRBD1 (5 bases). Per germline, CDR1 SNHLY and CDR2 FYNNEI. The CDR3 totals 14 residues. V was pared by 1 base and J by 6 bases, with 10 bases between.